One and the same sample provided the 22 T cell receptor beta chains below, sequenced in a study of cytomegalovirus exposure and HLA in healthy donors. PCR amplification relied on 60 Vbeta primers (plus 13 Jbeta primers). TCRdb's copy holds only in-frame clones and misses some; the assay was immunoSEQ multiplex PCR. Of around 100,000 clones in the sample, 79% are singletons; the top ten hold over 3%. The sequenced material came from PBMCs. These receptors were obtained from a woman aged 40 to 50 in good health and CMV-seronegative.

The chain employs TRBV28 and TRBJ2-1, with 12 nucleotides matching TRBD2. The germline V gene encodes CDR1 MDHEN and CDR2 SYDVKM. The CDR3 runs 17 residues. Trimming at V came to 1 base and at J to 7 bases, leaving 8 bases not matched to a gene. The CDR3 sequence: CASSLLASGGAWNEQFF. The CDR3 bases are TGTGCCAGCAGTTTATTGGCTAGCGGGGGGGCGTGGAATGAGCAGTTCTTC.

The V call is TRBV18, the J call TRBJ2-1; no definite D call. The CDR3 length is 16 residues. The germline V gene has CDR1 KGHSH and CDR2 LQKENI. The germline V and J ends were trimmed by 2 bases and 0 bases, with 11 bases remaining between them. The CDR3 sequence is CASSPIAESSYNEQFF. The CDR3, as DNA: TGTGCCAGCTCACCAATTGCGGAGAGCTCCTACAATGAGCAGTTCTTC.

The chain is built from TRBV4-3 and TRBJ2-3; tentative D call: TRBD2 (6 bases). Per the germline V gene, CDR1 is LGHNA and CDR2 is YSLEER. The CDR3 covers 15 residues. V was cut by 0 bases and J by 2 bases, with 9 bases left in between. CDR3 DNA: TGCGCCAGCAGCCAAGATATAGCGGTCACAGATACGCAGTATTTT. Its translation is CASSQDIAVTDTQYF.

The chain recombines TRBV7-9 with TRBJ2-1; D unclear. Trimming shortened V by 7 bases and J by 2 bases, and 9 bases separated the two germline ends. This CDR3 has 13 amino acids. CDR1 SEHNR and CDR2 FQNEAQ come from the germline V gene (reference sequence). CDR3 region: CASISLPYNEQFF. Here the CDR3 DNA reads TGTGCCAGCATTAGCCTTCCCTACAATGAGCAGTTCTTC.

This clone was seen only a few times. The identical CDR3 is also encoded by other nucleotide sequences in the sample. Here the CDR3 DNA reads TGCGCCAGCAGCTTGGGACTAGCGGGATCGACAGATACGCAGTATTTT. Translated: CASSLGLAGSTDTQYF. V is TRBV5-1 and J is TRBJ2-3; 11 bases align to TRBD2. CDR1 SGHRS and CDR2 YFSETQ come from the germline V gene. This CDR3 comprises 16 residues. V shed 0 bases and J 3 bases; nucleotides not matched to a gene: 3.

This clone was found a few times. This rearrangement joins TRBV6-1 to TRBJ2-5; possible D gene TRBD1, 6 bases. The CDR3 is 15 residues long. V was trimmed by 2 bases and J by 3 bases, leaving 13 bases between them. The germline gives CDR1 MNHNS, CDR2 SASEGT. The CDR3 sequence is CASSELNRAKETQYF. CDR3 bases: TGTGCCAGCAGTGAATTGAACAGGGCTAAAGAGACCCAGTACTTC.

The chain has TRBV2 and TRBJ1-2, with D unclear. The germline CDR1 and CDR2 sequences are SNHLY and FYNNEI. This CDR3 contains 12 residues. The ends were cut back, 6 bases at V and 1 base at J, with 6 bases in the middle. The CDR3 sequence is CASRANNYGYTF. DNA of the CDR3: TGTGCCAGCAGGGCAAATAACTATGGCTACACCTTC.

In this sample, this clone turned up a few times. The rearrangement links TRBV10-2 to TRBJ1-1, with D maybe TRBD1 (5 bases). V gave up 8 bases and J gave up 1 base, with 5 bases separating them. Germline values: CDR1 WSHSY, CDR2 SAAADI. The CDR3 consists of 11 residues. CDR3 coding DNA: TGCGCCAGCGGACAGAACACTGAAGCTTTCTTT. This gives the protein CASGQNTEAFF.

This chain links TRBV7-2 with TRBJ1-2; tentatively, D is TRBD1 (5 bases). CDR1 and CDR2 from the germline V gene are SGHTA and FQGNSA. The V and J ends lost 2 bases and 7 bases respectively, with 14 bases between them. This CDR3 is 14 amino acids long. The chain's CDR3 is CASSLSPGFAGYTF. The CDR3 DNA sequence: TGTGCCAGCAGCTTAAGTCCAGGGTTTGCTGGCTACACCTTC.

The chain is built from TRBV5-6 and TRBJ1-1, with D perhaps matching TRBD1 (6 bases). Germline V CDR1 and CDR2: SGHDT, YYEEEE. There are 13 residues in the CDR3. Deletions cut 2 bases from V and 11 bases from J, with 16 bases between. CDR3 sequence (DNA): TGTGCCAGCAGCTTAGGCAGGGGTGTTCGGGCTTTCTTT. This sequence encodes CASSLGRGVRAFF.

As DNA, the CDR3 is TGTGCCAGCAGTTACGTTCGGGCAGGGGGGAGTACTGAAGCTTTCTTT. It encodes CASSYVRAGGSTEAFF. The chain has TRBV6-5 and TRBJ1-1; TRBD1 agrees at 7 bases. Losses at the gene ends were 2 bases for V and 5 bases for J; bases not matched to a gene: 11. Germline V gene data show CDR1 as MNHEY and CDR2 as SVGAGI. There are 16 residues in the CDR3.

The chain carries TRBV9 and TRBJ2-1; 10 nucleotides agree with TRBD1. V shed 4 bases, J shed 2 bases, and the junction held 3 bases outside the gene matches. Germline-derived CDR1 and CDR2 are SGDLS and YYNGEE. There are 15 residues in the CDR3. CDR3 loop: CASSFGQGAYNEQFF. Written as DNA, the CDR3 is TGTGCCAGCAGCTTCGGACAGGGGGCCTACAATGAGCAGTTCTTC.

V usage is TRBV5-4 and J usage is TRBJ2-7; 7 positions agree with TRBD1. Germline V lookup: CDR1 SGHNT, CDR2 YYREEE (reference sequence). V shed 7 bases and J 2 bases; nucleotides not matched to a gene: 6. This CDR3 has 13 amino acids. The CDR3 protein is CASEGQNTYEQYF. In DNA form, the CDR3 reads TGTGCCAGCGAGGGACAGAATACCTACGAGCAGTACTTC.

The DNA of the CDR3 is TGTGCGGCAGCGGCGCACACCGGGGAGCTGTTTTTT. Protein sequence: CAAAAHTGELFF. The rearrangement links TRBV19 to TRBJ2-2; D perhaps matches TRBD2 (5 bases). The CDR3 is 12 residues long. Per the germline V gene, CDR1 is LNHDA and CDR2 is SQIVND (reference sequence).

This clone was seen once. V is TRBV6-5 and J is TRBJ1-1; TRBD1 might be the D (6 bases). Trimming shortened V by 0 bases and J by 0 bases, and 11 bases separated the two germline ends. CDR3 size: 16 residues. The germline V gene has CDR1 MNHEY and CDR2 SVGAGI. The CDR3 region has the DNA TGTGCCAGCAGTTACTCGTTAGGACAGTTGAACACTGAAGCTTTCTTT. This gives the protein CASSYSLGQLNTEAFF.

This clone was found once. The chain couples TRBV4-3 to TRBJ2-1; 7 nucleotides align to TRBD2. Per the germline V gene, CDR1 is LGHNA and CDR2 is YSLEER. This CDR3 has 17 amino acids. V dropped 0 bases and J dropped 2; count of bases not matched to a gene: 7. The CDR3 sequence is CASSQDPPSGTYNEQFF. The CDR3 DNA is TGCGCCAGCAGCCAAGATCCCCCTAGCGGAACCTACAATGAGCAGTTCTTC.

The CDR3 spells CAWSVGGSGGNEAFF. The DNA for the CDR3 is TGTGCCTGGAGTGTGGGTGGTTCAGGGGGCAATGAAGCTTTCTTT. This chain uses TRBV30 with TRBJ1-1; 8 bases are shared with TRBD1. V lost 0 bases, J lost 7 bases, and 10 bases stayed unmatched. The germline V gene encodes CDR1 GTSNPN and CDR2 SVGIG (reference sequence). The CDR3 runs 15 residues.

The table lists this clone with a few counts. The J gene is TRBJ1-2, the V gene TRBV9; D unclear. The germline CDR1 and CDR2 sequences are SGDLS and YYNGEE. This CDR3 has 14 residues. V dropped 0 bases and J dropped 9 bases, with 15 bases sitting between them. CDR3 sequence: CASSVEETDWSYTF. In DNA, the CDR3 is TGTGCCAGCAGCGTAGAAGAAACTGACTGGAGCTACACCTTC. The full variable domain, with the rest looked up from reference TRBV9 and TRBJ1-2, is DSGVTQTPKHLITATGQRVTLRCSPRSGDLSVYWYQQSLDQGLQFLIQYYNGEERAKGNILERFSAQQFPDLHSELNLSSLELGDSALYFCASSVEETDWSYTFGSGTRLTVV.

The rearrangement links TRBV19 to TRBJ2-5; the match to TRBD2 covers 14 bases. In germline, CDR1 is LNHDA, CDR2 SQIVND (reference sequence). This CDR3 has 15 amino acids. V was pared by 5 bases and J by 5 bases, with 4 bases of the junction left unmatched. The CDR3 loop is CASSVGLAGEETQYF. The CDR3 DNA reads TGTGCCAGTAGTGTGGGACTAGCGGGAGAGGAGACCCAGTACTTC.

A single count supports this clone. The chain recombines TRBV27 with TRBJ2-7; TRBD1 is a possible D gene (5 bases). Germline values: CDR1 MNHEY, CDR2 SMNVEV (reference sequence). The CDR3 sequence is 11 residues long. The V end was cut by 7 bases, the J end by 6 bases, with 10 bases between. The CDR3 protein is CASKLQGEQYF. CDR3 sequence (DNA): TGTGCCAGCAAACTCCAGGGCGAGCAGTACTTC.

The rearrangement links TRBV28 to TRBJ1-1; D not certain. The CDR3 loop spans 15 amino acids. V gave up 3 bases and J gave up 4 bases, with 15 bases separating them. Germline CDR1 is MDHEN and CDR2 is SYDVKM. The CDR3 DNA is TGTGCCAGCAGTTTGGCCCTAAGGAGGGCCACTGAAGCTTTCTTT. This translates into CASSLALRRATEAFF.

As DNA, the CDR3 is TGTGCCACCAGCGGCGGCCCTCGAGGCGGGGAGCTGTTTTTT. The encoded protein is CATSGGPRGGELFF. The chain combines TRBV15 with TRBJ2-2; unclear D gene. Germline-derived CDR1 and CDR2 are LNHNV and YYDKDF (reference sequence). The CDR3 contains 14 residues. The ends were cut back, 5 bases at V and 7 bases at J, with 14 bases in the middle.